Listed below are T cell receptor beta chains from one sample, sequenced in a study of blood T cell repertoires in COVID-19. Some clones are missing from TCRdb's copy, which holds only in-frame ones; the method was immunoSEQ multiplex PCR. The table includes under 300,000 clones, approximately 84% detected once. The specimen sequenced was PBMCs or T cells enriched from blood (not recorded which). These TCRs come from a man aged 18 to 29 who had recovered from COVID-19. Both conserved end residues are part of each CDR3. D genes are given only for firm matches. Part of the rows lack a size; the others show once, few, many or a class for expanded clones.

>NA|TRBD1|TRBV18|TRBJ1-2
TGTGCCAGCTCTCTCCCGGGACAGAACTATGGCTACACCTTC
CASSLPGQNYGYTF
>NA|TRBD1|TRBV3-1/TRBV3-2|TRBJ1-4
TGTGCCAGCAGCCCCGGACAGGGAGAACGTGAAAAACTGTTTTTT
CASSPGQGEREKLFF
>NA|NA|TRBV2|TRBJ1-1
TGTGCCAGCACAGGTTTAAACACTGAAGCTTTCTTT
CASTGLNTEAFF
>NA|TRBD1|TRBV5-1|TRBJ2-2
TGCGCCAGCAGTTATGGACAGGGGGCGGGGACCGGGGAGCTGTTTTTT
CASSYGQGAGTGELFF
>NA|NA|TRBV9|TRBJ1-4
TGTGCCAGCAGCGTCGGAGGGAGGAGCGAAAAACTGTTTTTT
CASSVGGRSEKLFF
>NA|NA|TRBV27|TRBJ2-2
TGTGCCAGCAGTTTAAACAGAGCAGCGAACACCGGGGAGCTGTTTTTT
CASSLNRAANTGELFF
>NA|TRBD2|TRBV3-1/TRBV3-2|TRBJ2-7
TGTGCCAGCAGCCAAGGGACTAGCGTCTCCTACGAGCAGTACTTC
CASSQGTSVSYEQYF
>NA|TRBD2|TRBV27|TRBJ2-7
TGTGCCAGCAGTAGCGACCCCCCCGTAACTAGCGGGGGTTCCTACGAGCAGTACTTC
CASSSDPPVTSGGSYEQYF
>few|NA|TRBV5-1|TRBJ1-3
TGCGCCAGCAGCTTGGGCGGCAGAAACACCATATATTTT
CASSLGGRNTIYF
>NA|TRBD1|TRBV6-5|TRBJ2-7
TGTGCCAGCAGGTACCCACAGGGGACATTGACCTACGAGCAGTACTTC
CASRYPQGTLTYEQYF
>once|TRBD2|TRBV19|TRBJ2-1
TGTGCCAGTAGTCCTAGCGGGGGCCTCGAATTATCCTACAATGAGCAGTTCTTC
CASSPSGGLELSYNEQFF
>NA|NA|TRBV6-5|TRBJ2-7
TGTGCCAGCCGATGGACAGCGACCTACGAGCAGTACTTC
CASRWTATYEQYF
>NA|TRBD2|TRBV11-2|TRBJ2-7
TGTGCCAGCAGCTTAGGAAGGGGAGGGTACGAGCAGTACTTC
CASSLGRGGYEQYF
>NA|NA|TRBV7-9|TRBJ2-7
TGTGCCAGCAGCTTTTGGGGGCTTAGCTCCTACGAGCAGTACTTC
CASSFWGLSSYEQYF